One sample yielded the 28 T cell receptor beta chains listed below, sequenced in a study of shared clonotypes between healthy human individuals. Terminally differentiated effector memory CD45RA+ cells were excluded by CCR7 positive selection of CD45RO-negative cells. Some clones are missing from TCRdb's copy, which holds only in-frame ones; the method was immunoSEQ multiplex PCR. The sample records millions of clones, around 96% being singletons. The sequencing sample was made of naive CD8+ T cells sorted from blood. The receptors were sampled from a man younger than 30 in good health.

The J gene is TRBJ2-1, the V gene TRBV9; tentative D call: TRBD2 (5 bases). V lost 3 bases, J lost 5 bases, and 12 bases lay in between. CDR1 is SGDLS and CDR2 is YYNGEE in the germline V gene. CDR3 size: 14 residues. The CDR3 nucleotides read TGTGCCAGCAGCGCCGCCCCCGGGGACAATGAGCAGTTCTTC. This codes for CASSAAPGDNEQFF.

The rearrangement links TRBV7-6 to TRBJ2-7; TRBD2 aligns across 7 bases. This CDR3 region has 13 residues. The germline V gene encodes CDR1 SGHVS and CDR2 FNYEAQ. V lost 5 bases and J lost 3; bases outside the gene matches: 4. The CDR3 loop is CASSAGVDYEQYF. The CDR3, as DNA: TGTGCCAGCAGCGCGGGGGTAGACTACGAGCAGTACTTC.

V and J are TRBV27 and TRBJ2-7, with TRBD2 matching 7 bases. The CDR3 consists of 14 residues. Germline V gene sequence: CDR1 MNHEY, CDR2 SMNVEV (reference sequence). With 5 bases clipped from V and 3 bases from J, the junction kept 7 bases outside the gene matches. The DNA for the CDR3 is TGTGCCAGCAGTGTTAGCGGGTCGGTCTACGAGCAGTACTTC. It codes for CASSVSGSVYEQYF.

The J gene is TRBJ2-7, the V gene TRBV18; no definite D call. V lost 3 bases and J lost 2, with 14 bases in between. This CDR3 spans 15 amino acids. CDR1 and CDR2 from the germline V gene are KGHSH and LQKENI. CDR3 nucleotide sequence: TGTGCCAGCTCACCCTACTCCAGCGCGACCTACGAGCAGTACTTC. This translates into CASSPYSSATYEQYF. The complete variable domain, with remaining parts taken from reference TRBV18 and TRBJ2-7, reads NAGVMQNPRHLVRRRGQEARLRCSPMKGHSHVYWYRQLPEEGLKFMVYLQKENIIDESGMPKERFSAEFPKEGPSILRIQQVVRGDSAAYFCASSPYSSATYEQYFGPGTRLTVT.

The V call is TRBV4-1, the J call TRBJ2-7; TRBD1 might be the D (5 bases). With 1 base removed from V and 5 bases from J, the gap between germline ends came to 15 bases. CDR3 length: 15 amino acids. The germline CDR1 and CDR2 sequences are MGHRA and YSYEKL. CDR3 in amino acids: CASSQVLLGAHEQYF. Written as DNA, the CDR3 is TGCGCCAGCAGCCAAGTACTTCTTGGGGCCCACGAGCAGTACTTC.

The rearrangement joins TRBV9 to TRBJ2-7; 9 bases map to TRBD2. The ends lost 2 bases at V and 3 bases at J; junction bases unmatched: 9. Germline lookup yields CDR1 SGDLS and CDR2 YYNGEE. This CDR3 comprises 16 residues. The CDR3 DNA reads TGTGCCAGCAGCGTTTATAGCGGGAGTACCATCTACGAGCAGTACTTC. It specifies CASSVYSGSTIYEQYF.

The genes are TRBV28 and TRBJ1-2; possible D gene TRBD1, 5 bases. The CDR3 is 14 amino acids. V dropped 3 bases and J dropped 4 bases, with 12 bases sitting between them. From germline, CDR1 is MDHEN and CDR2 SYDVKM. CDR3 region: CASSFRVSGYGYTF. The CDR3 DNA sequence: TGTGCCAGCAGTTTCAGGGTCAGTGGCTATGGCTACACCTTC.

J is TRBJ2-7 and V is TRBV6-8; TRBD1 might be the D (6 bases). This CDR3 spans 13 amino acids. Trimming shortened V by 8 bases and J by 3 bases, and 14 bases separated the two germline ends. Per germline, CDR1 MNHGY and CDR2 SAAAGT. CDR3 loop: CASPRDKSYEQYF. The CDR3 DNA follows: TGTGCCAGCCCTCGGGACAAAAGCTACGAGCAGTACTTC.

This clone was detected once. V usage is TRBV7-9 and J usage is TRBJ1-3; D call uncertain. CDR3 length: 16 amino acids. Trimming pared 5 bases from V and 4 bases from J, leaving 18 bases between. Germline V gene sequence: CDR1 SEHNR, CDR2 FQNEAQ (reference sequence). The CDR3 here is CASSPTLGVGGNTIYF. CDR3 sequence (DNA): TGTGCCAGCAGCCCCACCCTTGGGGTGGGAGGAAACACCATATATTTT.

The chain recombines TRBV19 with TRBJ1-1, with 10 positions matching TRBD1. Germline V CDR1 and CDR2: LNHDA, SQIVND (reference sequence). With V trimmed by 6 bases and J by 0 bases, 1 base remained unmatched. There are 14 residues in the CDR3. CDR3 sequence: CASSDRGLNTEAFF. The DNA of the CDR3 is TGTGCCAGTAGCGACAGGGGGCTGAACACTGAAGCTTTCTTT.

The V call is TRBV28, the J call TRBJ2-1, with 7 positions matching TRBD2. The length of the CDR3 is 15 residues. V shed 1 base and J 7 bases; nucleotides not matched to a gene: 7. Germline V gene lookup returns CDR1 MDHEN and CDR2 SYDVKM. This chain's CDR3 is CASSLYLLGGNEQFF. For the CDR3, the DNA is TGTGCCAGCAGTTTATATCTCCTGGGGGGGAATGAGCAGTTCTTC. The complete variable domain, with remaining parts taken from reference TRBV28 and TRBJ2-1, reads DVKVTQSSRYLVKRTGEKVFLECVQDMDHENMFWYRQDPGLGLRLIYFSYDVKMKEKGDIPEGYSVSREKKERFSLILESASTNQTSMYLCASSLYLLGGNEQFFGPGTRLTVL.

This CDR3 is CASSLGSGGAFEQFF. Written as DNA, the CDR3 is TGTGCCAGCAGCTTGGGGTCAGGGGGGGCTTTTGAGCAGTTCTTC. This chain uses TRBV5-4 with TRBJ2-1; either TRBD1 or TRBD2 may fit D (7 bases each). This CDR3 has 15 amino acids. Germline loops: CDR1 SGHNT, CDR2 YYREEE (reference sequence). V shed 0 bases and J shed 9 bases, with 16 bases lying between them.

The V and J genes are TRBV19 and TRBJ1-2, with D tentatively TRBD1 (6 bases). The CDR3 has 18 residues. CDR1 is LNHDA and CDR2 is SQIVND in the germline V gene (reference sequence). V lost 3 bases, J lost 0 bases, and 20 bases lay in between. The CDR3 sequence: CASSIPWTETTANYGYTF. The CDR3 DNA is TGTGCCAGTAGTATCCCTTGGACAGAGACAACAGCTAACTATGGCTACACCTTC. Based on the CDR3 plus reference TRBV19 and TRBJ1-2, the full variable domain is DGGITQSPKYLFRKEGQNVTLSCEQNLNHDAMYWYRQDPGQGLRLIYYSQIVNDFQKGDIAEGYSVSREKKESFPLTVTSAQKNPTAFYLCASSIPWTETTANYGYTFGSGTRLTVV.

CDR3 residues: CASSRGDLEGTYNEQFF. CDR3 DNA: TGTGCCAGTAGTAGGGGGGACTTAGAGGGTACGTACAATGAGCAGTTCTTC. The gene calls are TRBV19 and TRBJ2-1, with a tentative D call TRBD2 (6 bases). CDR1 and CDR2 (germline): LNHDA, SQIVND (reference sequence). The CDR3 runs 17 residues. Trimming cost V 4 bases and J 4 bases, with 20 bases left between them.

V and J are TRBV13 and TRBJ2-3, with 10 nucleotides matching TRBD2. Unmatched junction bases numbered 11, after V lost 5 bases and J lost 3 bases. CDR3 length equals 17 residues. The V gene's germline CDR1 is PRHDT and CDR2 FYEKMQ (reference sequence). The CDR3 DNA sequence: TGTGCCAGCAGCCATAACGAAGCGGGAGGGCCAACAGATACGCAGTATTTT. Residues: CASSHNEAGGPTDTQYF.

The chain combines TRBV6-5 with TRBJ2-5; no definite D call. V was clipped by 8 bases and J by 4 bases, with 14 bases between them. Germline assignment: CDR1 MNHEY and CDR2 SVGAGI. CDR3 length equals 13 residues. The DNA for the CDR3 is TGTGCCAGCTCCCGCATACAAGGAGAGACCCAGTACTTC. Its protein product is CASSRIQGETQYF.

The V call is TRBV2, the J call TRBJ1-5, with 10 bases lining up with TRBD1. In germline, CDR1 is SNHLY, CDR2 FYNNEI. The V and J ends lost 10 bases and 5 bases, in that order; junction bases with no gene match: 11. This CDR3 region has 15 residues. CDR3 nucleotides: TGTGCCACCACGGAGGGACAGGGGTCCCATCAGCCCCAGCATTTT. This sequence encodes CATTEGQGSHQPQHF.

The genes are TRBV2 and TRBJ2-6; 13 bases map to TRBD2. The CDR3 has 18 residues. The trim removed 6 bases at V and 1 base at J, leaving 6 bases unmatched. Germline-derived CDR1 and CDR2 are SNHLY and FYNNEI. The chain's CDR3 is CASSGLAGDWSGANVLTF. The DNA for the CDR3 is TGTGCCAGCAGCGGACTAGCGGGGGATTGGTCTGGGGCCAACGTCCTGACTTTC.

The chain employs TRBV30 and TRBJ2-3; D is unclear. With 2 bases removed from V and 3 bases from J, the gap between germline ends came to 6 bases. Per the germline V gene, CDR1 is GTSNPN and CDR2 is SVGIG (reference sequence). The CDR3 length is 12 residues. The CDR3 here is CAWSSITDTQYF. The CDR3 DNA reads as TGTGCCTGGAGTTCGATTACAGATACGCAGTATTTT. Using reference TRBV30 and TRBJ2-3 for the parts outside the CDR3, the full variable domain is SQTIHQWPATLVQPVGSPLSLECTVEGTSNPNLYWYRQAAGRGLQLLFYSVGIGQISSEVPQNLSASRPQDRQFILSSKKLLLSDSGFYLCAWSSITDTQYFGPGTRLTVL.

A note on this clone: The sample holds other DNA sequences that translate to the same CDR3. The rearrangement links TRBV4-3 to TRBJ2-7, with D maybe TRBD1 (6 bases). Germline V gene lookup returns CDR1 LGHNA and CDR2 YSLEER. Trimming shortened V by 0 bases and J by 2 bases, and 8 bases separated the two germline ends. The CDR3 runs to 14 residues. DNA for the CDR3: TGCGCCAGCAGCCAAGACAGGGGCACCTACGAGCAGTACTTC. It encodes CASSQDRGTYEQYF.

The chain recombines TRBV27 with TRBJ1-1, with D possibly being TRBD1 (6 bases). Germline-derived CDR1 and CDR2 are MNHEY and SMNVEV (reference sequence). Trimming took 5 bases from V and 1 from J, leaving 8 bases between them. The CDR3 covers 13 residues. This CDR3 is CASSQGQNTEAFF. CDR3 bases: TGTGCCAGCAGTCAGGGACAGAACACTGAAGCTTTCTTT.

The rearrangement uses TRBV5-5 and TRBJ2-2, with D possibly matching TRBD2 (5 bases). The germline CDR1 and CDR2 sequences are SGHKS and YYEKEE (reference sequence). Trimming took off 0 bases at V and 7 bases at J, with 10 bases between the two ends. This CDR3 has 14 residues. The CDR3 loop reads CASSLGGPFGELFF. The CDR3 DNA follows: TGTGCCAGCAGCTTGGGAGGGCCTTTCGGGGAGCTGTTTTTT. Filled out from reference TRBV5-5 and TRBJ2-2, the complete variable domain reads DAGVTQSPTHLIKTRGQQVTLRCSPISGHKSVSWYQQVLGQGPQFIFQYYEKEERGRGNFPDRFSARQFPNYSSELNVNALLLGDSALYLCASSLGGPFGELFFGEGSRLTVL.

This clone was counted once. This chain joins TRBV25-1 and TRBJ2-7, with TRBD2 matching 7 bases. In germline, CDR1 is MGHDK, CDR2 SYGVNS. V shed 2 bases, J shed 3 bases, and the junction held 4 bases outside the gene matches. The CDR3 loop spans 14 amino acids. CDR3 sequence (DNA): TGTGCCAGCAGTGAAGGGGGGGAGGGCTACGAGCAGTACTTC. The encoded protein is CASSEGGEGYEQYF.

This clone was observed a single time. V is TRBV15 and J is TRBJ2-6; D ambiguous. V lost 5 bases, J lost 1 base, and 9 bases lay in between. The CDR3 loop spans 15 amino acids. Germline CDR1 is LNHNV and CDR2 is YYDKDF (reference sequence). The CDR3 protein is CATSARVSGANVLTF. Here the CDR3 DNA reads TGTGCCACCAGCGCCCGCGTGTCTGGGGCCAACGTCCTGACTTTC.

This chain uses TRBV6-6 with TRBJ2-7, with TRBD1 matching over 9 bases. This CDR3 is 13 amino acids long. V gave up 6 bases and J gave up 3 bases; unmatched junction bases: 3. CDR1 is MNHNY and CDR2 is SVGAGI in the germline V gene (reference sequence). The CDR3 region is CASSPDRGYEQYF. CDR3 coding DNA: TGTGCCAGCAGCCCGGACAGGGGCTACGAGCAGTACTTC.

The chain uses TRBV7-6 and TRBJ1-2; D might be TRBD1 (6 bases). V was cut by 0 bases and J by 2 bases, with 16 bases left in between. The CDR3 is made up of 17 amino acids. Germline values: CDR1 SGHVS, CDR2 FNYEAQ. CDR3 sequence: CASSLANPQGGNYGYTF. The CDR3 DNA follows: TGTGCCAGCAGCTTAGCAAACCCACAGGGTGGCAACTATGGCTACACCTTC.

CDR3 loop: CASTSGLYNSPLHF. CDR3 in DNA: TGTGCCAGCACCAGTGGGCTTTATAATTCACCCCTCCACTTT. This sequence joins TRBV27 and TRBJ1-6, with D unclear. CDR1 MNHEY and CDR2 SMNVEV come from the germline V gene (reference sequence). V dropped 7 bases and J dropped 4 bases, with 11 bases sitting between them. The CDR3 is 14 amino acids.

The chain combines TRBV7-2 with TRBJ1-2; 7 positions agree with TRBD1. V dropped 1 base and J dropped 2; count of bases not matched to a gene: 7. CDR3 size: 16 residues. Germline loops: CDR1 SGHTA, CDR2 FQGNSA. The DNA for the CDR3 is TGTGCCAGCAGCTTAGGTACGGAGGGGGCGAACTATGGCTACACCTTC. It is translated as CASSLGTEGANYGYTF.